The 20 T cell receptor beta chains listed next were all sequenced from one sample in a study of response to subunit inactivated influenza vaccine. Each CDR3 protein is one row after TCRdb ran MiXCR on the RT-PCR reads. This sample has fewer than 650,000 distinct CDR3 sequences, with 10% to 15% found just once. The source material was PBMCs from blood, sampled 40 to 50 days after vaccination. These receptors all come from a man aged 50-59 years who received an inactivated influenza vaccine.

The chain combines TRBV4-3 with TRBJ2-4, with D maybe TRBD2 (6 bases). There are 17 residues in the CDR3. The ends were cut back, 3 bases at V and 0 bases at J, with 15 bases in the middle. Germline assignment: CDR1 LGHNA and CDR2 YSLEER. CDR3 DNA: TGCGCCAGCAGCCAGAGGTCTAGCGAGTTAGCCAAAAACATTCAGTACTTC. This sequence encodes CASSQRSSELAKNIQYF.

The CDR3 DNA sequence: TGTGCCAGCAGCTTCAGTCCAGGTTCCTACGAGCAGTACTTC. The encoded protein is CASSFSPGSYEQYF. V is TRBV5-4 and J is TRBJ2-7; no definite D call. CDR3 length equals 14 residues. CDR1 is SGHNT, CDR2 YYREEE, per germline (reference sequence). Trimming removed 2 bases from V and 1 base from J, with 10 bases in between.

This clonotype was observed a handful of times. The CDR3 spells CASSFLTGLLGSYEQYF. DNA for the CDR3: TGTGCCAGCAGCTTCTTGACAGGGTTACTAGGCTCCTACGAGCAGTACTTC. The rearrangement links TRBV11-2 to TRBJ2-7; the match to TRBD1 covers 7 bases. The length of the CDR3 is 17 residues. J lost 0 bases, V lost 3 bases, and 11 bases had no gene match. CDR1 SGHAT and CDR2 FQNNGV come from the germline V gene.

This clonotype was observed at least ten times. The chain links TRBV9 to TRBJ2-7; D possibly corresponds to TRBD1 (6 bases). Looked up from germline, CDR1 is SGDLS and CDR2 is YYNGEE. The CDR3 spans 14 residues. The ends were cut back, 0 bases at V and 3 bases at J, with 10 bases in the middle. The CDR3 is CASSVGTEGYEQYF. As DNA, the CDR3 is TGTGCCAGCAGCGTAGGGACAGAAGGCTACGAGCAGTACTTC.

The chain carries TRBV12-2 and TRBJ1-1; no check of the table's D call, TRBD1, against the DNA was made. TRBV12-2 is shown as a pseudogene. The CDR3 loop spans 15 amino acids. CDR3 DNA: TGTGCAAGTCGCTTATTTCCGCCCTTGAACACTGAAGCTTTCTTT. Translation gives CASRLFPPLNTEAFF.

This chain joins TRBV5-1 and TRBJ2-1, with 8 bases fitting TRBD1. Trimming took 2 bases from V and 3 from J; bases not matched to a gene: 10. Germline V gene data show CDR1 as SGHRS and CDR2 as YFSETQ. The CDR3 extends over 17 amino acids. CDR3 region: CASSLEAGGAFYNEQFF. The CDR3, as DNA: TGCGCCAGCAGCTTAGAAGCAGGGGGCGCGTTCTACAATGAGCAGTTCTTC. The full variable domain, completed using reference TRBV5-1 and TRBJ2-1, is KAGVTQTPRYLIKTRGQQVTLSCSPISGHRSVSWYQQTPGQGLQFLFEYFSETQRNKGNFPGRFSGRQFSNSRSEMNVSTLELGDSALYLCASSLEAGGAFYNEQFFGPGTRLTVL.

This clonotype was found a few times. The chain links TRBV5-6 to TRBJ2-5, with a possible D match to TRBD1 (6 bases). Germline assignment: CDR1 SGHDT and CDR2 YYEEEE. The CDR3 length is 15 residues. V was shortened by 0 bases and J by 3 bases, with 12 bases between the two germline ends. This CDR3 reads CASSLVLTGKETQYF. The CDR3 DNA reads TGTGCCAGCAGCTTGGTCTTAACAGGGAAAGAGACCCAGTACTTC.

This clonotype was detected only a few times. The chain carries TRBV3-1 and TRBJ1-1; D may be TRBD1 (5 bases). The CDR3 covers 13 residues. Germline values: CDR1 LGHDT, CDR2 YNNKEL (reference sequence). Trimming removed 0 bases at V and 10 bases at J, with 12 bases between. The CDR3 DNA reads as TGTGCCAGCAGCCAAGAACAGGCGGCTGCAGCTTTCTTT. Its translation is CASSQEQAAAAFF.

This clonotype was picked up a small number of times. The chain has TRBV27 and TRBJ2-1, with 7 bases fitting TRBD2. The CDR3 has 16 amino acids. J gave up 5 bases and V 2 bases, and 9 bases lay outside the gene matches. The germline CDR1 and CDR2 sequences are MNHEY and SMNVEV (reference sequence). The CDR3 bases are TGTGCCAGCAGTTTAGTAGTTGGGAGGGGCGACAATGAGCAGTTCTTC. Residues: CASSLVVGRGDNEQFF.

This chain links TRBV5-1 with TRBJ1-2; 9 bases align to TRBD1. V was clipped by 0 bases and J by 5 bases; unmatched bases: 5. Germline loops: CDR1 SGHRS, CDR2 YFSETQ. This CDR3 spans 15 amino acids. CDR3 nucleotides: TGCGCCAGCAGCTTGGCCCACGACAGGGGGTATGGCTACACCTTC. Amino acids: CASSLAHDRGYGYTF.

The DNA for the CDR3 is TGTGCCAGCAGTTACATGGGACAGGGAAGCTATGGCTACACCTTC. Its protein product is CASSYMGQGSYGYTF. This sequence joins TRBV6-5 and TRBJ1-2; 9 bases match TRBD1. V was pared by 2 bases and J by 4 bases, with 5 bases of the junction left unmatched. Germline V CDR1 and CDR2: MNHEY, SVGAGI. This CDR3 has 15 amino acids.

This clonotype has just a few counts. The V gene is TRBV15, the J gene TRBJ2-1; TRBD2 matches at 8 bases. The V and J ends lost 5 bases and 2 bases, in that order; junction bases with no gene match: 14. This CDR3 is built from 18 residues. Germline CDR1 and CDR2: LNHNV and YYDKDF (reference sequence). The CDR3 DNA sequence: TGTGCCACCAGCTCGAGATCCCCTCTTAGCGGGACCTACAATGAGCAGTTCTTC. Amino acid sequence: CATSSRSPLSGTYNEQFF.

The chain combines TRBV11-2 with TRBJ2-5; D call uncertain. Germline lookup yields CDR1 SGHAT and CDR2 FQNNGV. V was trimmed by 1 base and J by 1 base, leaving 10 bases between them. The CDR3 runs 15 residues. As DNA, the CDR3 is TGTGCCAGCAGCTTAGTAACGACCTTCCAAGAGACCCAGTACTTC. This gives the protein CASSLVTTFQETQYF.

In this sample, this clonotype turned up a few times. The chain joins TRBV6-1 to TRBJ2-3, with no clear D. CDR3 size: 13 residues. Germline V gene data show CDR1 as MNHNS and CDR2 as SASEGT. Deletions cut 7 bases from V and 1 base from J, with 9 bases between. DNA for the CDR3: TGTGCCAGCACACCTCCGGGCACAGATACGCAGTATTTT. Translated, it gives CASTPPGTDTQYF.

This clonotype turned up a few times. The CDR3 region is CATGGTGGDNEQFF. CDR3 in DNA: TGTGCCACGGGAGGGACAGGAGGGGACAATGAGCAGTTCTTC. The chain combines TRBV24-1 with TRBJ2-1, with D tentatively TRBD1 (8 bases). V was shortened by 10 bases and J by 5 bases, with 17 bases between the two germline ends. CDR1 and CDR2 from the germline V gene are KGHDR and SFDVKD. The CDR3 totals 14 residues.

This clonotype showed up many times. The chain has TRBV12-3 or TRBV12-4 and TRBJ1-1; D not certain. Trimming took 1 base from V and 6 from J, leaving 6 bases between them. The CDR3 extends over 12 amino acids. The CDR3 here is CASSLVVAEAFF. CDR3 in DNA: TGTGCCAGCAGTTTAGTGGTGGCTGAAGCTTTCTTT.

This clonotype was observed a handful of times. V usage is TRBV12-3 or TRBV12-4 and J usage is TRBJ2-3, with D unclear. The CDR3 spans 11 residues. With 6 bases removed from V and 4 bases from J, the gap between germline ends came to 5 bases. The DNA for the CDR3 is TGTGCCAGCAGGGGTGCAGATACGCAGTATTTT. It translates to CASRGADTQYF.

The sample holds many counts of this clonotype. The chain is built from TRBV6-5 and TRBJ2-1; 7 bases align to TRBD1. Germline loops: CDR1 MNHEY, CDR2 SVGAGI. V trimming: 4 bases; J trimming: 3 bases; junction bases outside the gene matches: 12. The CDR3 contains 17 residues. The CDR3 sequence: CASSWWAGTEDYNEQFF. The CDR3 DNA follows: TGTGCCAGCAGTTGGTGGGCCGGGACAGAAGACTACAATGAGCAGTTCTTC.

This clonotype has more than one count but fewer than ten. The chain couples TRBV7-2 to TRBJ2-3; 7 positions match TRBD1. Germline V gene data show CDR1 as SGHTA and CDR2 as FQGNSA. J gave up 11 bases and V 5 bases, and 7 bases lay outside the gene matches. CDR3 length equals 12 residues. The CDR3 nucleotides are TGTGCCAGCAGCCCCATCTACAGGGGGCAGTATTTT. Translation: CASSPIYRGQYF.

The chain carries TRBV5-1 and TRBJ1-2; 7 nucleotides align to TRBD1. The V and J ends lost 0 bases and 1 base, in that order; junction bases with no gene match: 0. Germline V gene lookup returns CDR1 SGHRS and CDR2 YFSETQ. The CDR3 is 14 residues long. The CDR3 reads CASSLGDSNYGYTF. The CDR3 DNA reads TGCGCCAGCAGCTTGGGGGACAGTAACTATGGCTACACCTTC.